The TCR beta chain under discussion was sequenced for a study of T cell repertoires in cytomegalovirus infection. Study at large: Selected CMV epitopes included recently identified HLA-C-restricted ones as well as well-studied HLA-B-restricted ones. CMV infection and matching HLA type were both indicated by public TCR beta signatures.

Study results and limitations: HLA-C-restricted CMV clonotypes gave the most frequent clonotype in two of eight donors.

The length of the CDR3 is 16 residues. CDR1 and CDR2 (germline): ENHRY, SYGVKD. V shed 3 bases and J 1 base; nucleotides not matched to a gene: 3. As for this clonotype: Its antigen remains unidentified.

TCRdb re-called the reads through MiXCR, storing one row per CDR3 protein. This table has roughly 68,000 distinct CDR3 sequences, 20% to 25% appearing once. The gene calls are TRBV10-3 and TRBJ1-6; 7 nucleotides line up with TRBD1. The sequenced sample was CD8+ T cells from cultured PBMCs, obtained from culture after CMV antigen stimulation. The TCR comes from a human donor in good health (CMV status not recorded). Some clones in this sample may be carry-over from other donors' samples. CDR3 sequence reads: CAISDAGGSYNSPLHF. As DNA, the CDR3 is TGTGCCATCAGTGACGCAGGGGGGTCCTATAATTCACCCCTCCACTTT.